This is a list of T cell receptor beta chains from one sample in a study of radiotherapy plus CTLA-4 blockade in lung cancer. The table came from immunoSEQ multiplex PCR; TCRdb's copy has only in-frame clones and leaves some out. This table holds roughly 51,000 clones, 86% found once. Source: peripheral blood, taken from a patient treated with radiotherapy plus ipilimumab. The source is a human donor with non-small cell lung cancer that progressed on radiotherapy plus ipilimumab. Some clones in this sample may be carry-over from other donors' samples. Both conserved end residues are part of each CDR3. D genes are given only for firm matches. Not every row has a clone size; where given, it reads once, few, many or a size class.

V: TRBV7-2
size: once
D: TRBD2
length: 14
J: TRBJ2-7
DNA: TGTGCCAGCAGCTTAGGGACTAGCTCCTACGAGCAGTACTTC
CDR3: CASSLGTSSYEQYF

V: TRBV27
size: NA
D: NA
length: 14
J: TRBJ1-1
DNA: TGTGCCAGCAGTTCGCGGGGACGGGCCACTGAAGCTTTCTTT
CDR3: CASSSRGRATEAFF

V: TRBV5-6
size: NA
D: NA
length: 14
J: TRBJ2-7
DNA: TGTGCCAGCAGCTTGGGACAGGAGATCTACGAGCAGTACTTC
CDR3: CASSLGQEIYEQYF

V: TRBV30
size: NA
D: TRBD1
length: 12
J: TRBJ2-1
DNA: TGTGCCTGGGGGGGACAGTACAATGAGCAGTTCTTC
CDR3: CAWGGQYNEQFF

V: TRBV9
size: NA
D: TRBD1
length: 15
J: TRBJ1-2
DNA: TGTGCCAGCACTACGCCGGGAGGGGGCCTCTATGGCTACACCTTC
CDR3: CASTTPGGGLYGYTF

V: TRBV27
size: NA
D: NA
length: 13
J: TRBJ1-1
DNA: TGTGCCAGCAGTAACGGGGGTTTCACTGAAGCTTTCTTT
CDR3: CASSNGGFTEAFF

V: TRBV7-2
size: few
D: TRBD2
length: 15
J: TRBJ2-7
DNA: TGTGCCAGCAGCTTAGTTCCAGCGGGAGCCTACGAGCAGTACTTC
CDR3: CASSLVPAGAYEQYF

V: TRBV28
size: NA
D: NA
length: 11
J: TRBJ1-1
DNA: TGTGGGATACAGAGGAACACTGAAGCTTTCTTT
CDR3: CGIQRNTEAFF

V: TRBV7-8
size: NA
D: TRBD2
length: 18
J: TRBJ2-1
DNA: TGTGCCAGCAGCTTACGATCAGCGGGGCCTGGAACCTCGAATGAGCAGTTCTTC
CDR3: CASSLRSAGPGTSNEQFF

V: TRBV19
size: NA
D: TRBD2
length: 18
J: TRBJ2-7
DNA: TGTGCCAGTAGCCTCAGCCTAGCGGGGGGGCGGTTCTCCGACGAGCAGTACTTC
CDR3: CASSLSLAGGRFSDEQYF

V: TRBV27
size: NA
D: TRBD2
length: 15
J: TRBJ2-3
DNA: TGTGCCACCGCGCGTCAGGCTAGCGGGATTGATACGCAGTATTTT
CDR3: CATARQASGIDTQYF

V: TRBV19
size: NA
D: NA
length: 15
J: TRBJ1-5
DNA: TGTGCCAGTAGTCCACCGGGTCCCAGCAATCAGCCCCAGCATTTT
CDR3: CASSPPGPSNQPQHF

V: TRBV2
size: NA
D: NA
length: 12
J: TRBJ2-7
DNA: TGTGCCGGCGGGACGGGGGTCCACGAGCAGTACTTC
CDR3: CAGGTGVHEQYF

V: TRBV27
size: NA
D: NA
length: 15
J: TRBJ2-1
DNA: TGTGCCAGCAGTTTAACTGGCGGGGGCAACAATGAGCAGTTCTTC
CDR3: CASSLTGGGNNEQFF

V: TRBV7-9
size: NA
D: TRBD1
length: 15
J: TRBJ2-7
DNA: TGTGCCAGCAGCTTTCATTGGACAGGGGACAACGAGCAGTACTTC
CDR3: CASSFHWTGDNEQYF

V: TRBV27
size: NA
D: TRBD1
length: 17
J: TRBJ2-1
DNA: TGTGCCAGCAGTTTATCCGGGACAGGGTGGACCCTTAATGAGCAGTTCTTC
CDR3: CASSLSGTGWTLNEQFF

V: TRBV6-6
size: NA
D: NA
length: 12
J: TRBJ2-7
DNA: TGTGCCACCTCGGGAGCTGGGGGGGAGCAGTACTTC
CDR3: CATSGAGGEQYF

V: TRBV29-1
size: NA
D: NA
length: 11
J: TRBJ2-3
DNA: TGCAGCGTTGACGGGCAGGGAATGCAGTATTTT
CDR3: CSVDGQGMQYF

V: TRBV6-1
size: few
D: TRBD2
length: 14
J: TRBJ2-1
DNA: TGTGCCTCAGAATCCGGGACTACGAACAATGAGCAGTTCTTC
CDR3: CASESGTTNNEQFF

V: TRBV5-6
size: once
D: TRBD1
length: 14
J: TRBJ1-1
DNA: TGTGCCAGCAGCCTGGGACAGGGGGAGACTGAAGCTTTCTTT
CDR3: CASSLGQGETEAFF

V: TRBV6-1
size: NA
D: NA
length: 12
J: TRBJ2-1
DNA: TGTGCCAGCAGTGGACTGTACAATGAGCAGTTCTTC
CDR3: CASSGLYNEQFF

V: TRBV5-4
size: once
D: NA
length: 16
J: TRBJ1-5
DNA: TGTGCCAGCAGCTCGCCGGGGGATTATAGCAATCAGCCCCAGCATTTT
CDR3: CASSSPGDYSNQPQHF